This T cell receptor beta chain was sequenced for a study of lymphopenia after photon versus proton radiotherapy. TCRdb keeps only in-frame clones here, not all; method: immunoSEQ multiplex PCR. The data contain about 50,000 clones, under 95% of them singletons. Trimming stripped 4 bases from V and 5 bases from J, with 13 bases between. Germline loops: CDR1 SGDLS, CDR2 YYNGEE. The length of the CDR3 is 14 residues. Sequencing was performed on peripheral blood, taken from a patient treated with photon-based radiotherapy. This clonotype was sampled from a middle-aged woman with cholangiocarcinoma. V usage is TRBV9 and J usage is TRBJ2-1; D might be TRBD2 (5 bases). The chain's CDR3 is CASSPFEGDNEQFF. As DNA, the CDR3 is TGTGCCAGCAGCCCCTTCGAGGGAGACAATGAGCAGTTCTTC. Combining the CDR3 with reference TRBV9 and TRBJ2-1 gives the whole variable domain DSGVTQTPKHLITATGQRVTLRCSPRSGDLSVYWYQQSLDQGLQFLIQYYNGEERAKGNILERFSAQQFPDLHSELNLSSLELGDSALYFCASSPFEGDNEQFFGPGTRLTVL.